These 13 T cell receptor beta chains were all obtained from the same sample, sequenced in a study of identical twins. TCRdb ran MiXCR on the 5' RACE reads and lists one entry per CDR3 protein. The sample has fewer than 250,000 distinct CDR3 sequences; roughly 10% are singletons. Sequences were obtained from memory (CD45RO+) T cells sorted from blood. These TCRs come from a woman aged 18 to 35 in good health.

The table lists this clonotype with many counts. The rearrangement links TRBV7-8 to TRBJ2-1; D possibly corresponds to TRBD2 (5 bases). Germline assignment: CDR1 SGHVS and CDR2 FQNEAQ. CDR3 length: 12 amino acids. Trimming left V 10 bases short and J 6 bases short, with 13 bases between. The CDR3 nucleotides read TGTGCCACCGCCTCCCGGGGCAATGAGCAGTTCTTC. The encoded protein is CATASRGNEQFF.

The gene calls are TRBV15 and TRBJ2-2; D not resolved. Germline-derived CDR1 and CDR2 are LNHNV and YYDKDF (reference sequence). This CDR3 region has 14 residues. The V end lost 5 bases, the J end lost 5 bases, and 12 bases lay between the germline ends. The CDR3, as DNA: TGTGCCACCAGCGACCGTACAGCGACCGGGGAGCTGTTTTTT. Its protein product is CATSDRTATGELFF.

The sample holds many counts of this clonotype. The rearrangement uses TRBV3-1 and TRBJ2-4, with D perhaps matching TRBD1 (5 bases). The germline V and J ends were trimmed by 3 bases and 9 bases, with 18 bases remaining between them. Germline values: CDR1 LGHDT, CDR2 YNNKEL (reference sequence). The CDR3 sequence is 15 residues long. The CDR3 sequence: CASSHPRAGLSIQYF. For the CDR3, the DNA is TGTGCCAGCAGCCATCCACGCGCAGGGCTCAGCATTCAGTACTTC. Using reference TRBV3-1 and TRBJ2-4 for the parts outside the CDR3, the full variable domain is DTAVSQTPKYLVTQMGNDKSIKCEQNLGHDTMYWYKQDSKKFLKIMFSYNNKELIINETVPNRFSPKSPDKAHLNLHINSLELGDSAVYFCASSHPRAGLSIQYFGAGTRLSVL.

The sample holds a few counts of this clonotype. This chain connects TRBV5-1 to TRBJ2-1; possible D gene TRBD2, 7 bases. This CDR3 is built from 12 residues. Germline V gene sequence: CDR1 SGHRS, CDR2 YFSETQ. The V gene lost 3 bases and the J gene lost 10 bases, with 11 bases spanning the gap. The CDR3 coding sequence is TGCGCCAGCAGCTGGGGAGGGGGAGAGCAGTTCTTC. This codes for CASSWGGGEQFF.

This chain links TRBV20-1 with TRBJ2-5, with 11 positions matching TRBD2. CDR1 and CDR2 (germline): DFQATT, SNEGSKA (reference sequence). CDR3 length: 17 amino acids. The trim removed 4 bases at V and 3 bases at J, leaving 13 bases unmatched. The CDR3 DNA follows: TGCAGTGCTATGACTAGCGGGGCGCCTAGGTCGGAAGAGACCCAGTACTTC. It yields the protein CSAMTSGAPRSEETQYF.

This clonotype was seen repeatedly, ten times or more. The chain is built from TRBV5-1 and TRBJ1-2, with 7 positions matching TRBD1. This CDR3 is 14 amino acids long. CDR1 and CDR2 (germline): SGHRS, YFSETQ. Unmatched junction bases numbered 7, after V lost 4 bases and J lost 4 bases. The CDR3 region is CASSSMNRGYGYTF. CDR3 nucleotides: TGCGCCAGCAGCAGTATGAACAGGGGCTATGGCTACACCTTC. The variable domain in full, completed from reference TRBV5-1 and TRBJ1-2, reads KAGVTQTPRYLIKTRGQQVTLSCSPISGHRSVSWYQQTPGQGLQFLFEYFSETQRNKGNFPGRFSGRQFSNSRSEMNVSTLELGDSALYLCASSSMNRGYGYTFGSGTRLTVV.

The chain joins TRBV10-3 to TRBJ2-3, with 14 bases identical to TRBD2. The trim removed 4 bases at V and 1 base at J, leaving 4 bases unmatched. The germline CDR1 and CDR2 sequences are ENHRY and SYGVKD. This CDR3 spans 17 amino acids. The CDR3 is CAISGLAGGRGTDTQYF. The CDR3 DNA reads as TGTGCCATCAGTGGACTAGCGGGAGGGAGGGGCACAGATACGCAGTATTTT.

The chain joins TRBV3-1 to TRBJ2-1; 10 bases line up with TRBD2. Germline V gene data show CDR1 as LGHDT and CDR2 as YNNKEL (reference sequence). The CDR3 has 17 amino acids. Trimming at V came to 3 bases and at J to 9 bases, leaving 14 bases not matched to a gene. The CDR3 is CASSQHGKAGGPGEQFF. In DNA, the CDR3 is TGTGCCAGCAGCCAGCATGGTAAAGCGGGGGGGCCGGGTGAGCAGTTCTTC.

This rearrangement joins TRBV2 to TRBJ1-2, with a tentative D call TRBD1 (5 bases). The CDR3 runs 12 residues. Per germline, CDR1 SNHLY and CDR2 FYNNEI. V dropped 4 bases and J dropped 5 bases, with 8 bases sitting between them. The CDR3 loop reads CASSGQGYGYTF. In nucleotides, the CDR3 is TGTGCCAGCAGTGGGCAGGGATATGGCTACACCTTC. Based on the CDR3 plus reference TRBV2 and TRBJ1-2, the full variable domain is EPEVTQTPSHQVTQMGQEVILRCVPISNHLYFYWYRQILGQKVEFLVSFYNNEISEKSEIFDDQFSVERPDGSNFTLKIRSTKLEDSAMYFCASSGQGYGYTFGSGTRLTVV.

This chain connects TRBV10-3 to TRBJ2-7; 11 positions match TRBD2. This CDR3 spans 14 amino acids. Germline lookup yields CDR1 ENHRY and CDR2 SYGVKD. Trimming took 6 bases from V and 3 from J; bases not matched to a gene: 4. Here the CDR3 DNA reads TGTGCCATCAGAACGGGACTAGCGGACTACGAGCAGTACTTC. Translated, it gives CAIRTGLADYEQYF.

The CDR3 DNA sequence: TGTGCCAGCAGCGTAGCTACGCGGAAAGAAGGCTATGGCTACACCTTC. Translation: CASSVATRKEGYGYTF. The chain has TRBV9 and TRBJ1-2; D is unresolved. The CDR3 covers 16 residues. Germline V gives CDR1 SGDLS, CDR2 YYNGEE. The V end lost 0 bases, the J end lost 4 bases, and 16 bases lay between the germline ends.

There are a few counts of this clonotype. The rearrangement joins TRBV11-2 to TRBJ2-7, with D perhaps matching TRBD1 (5 bases). The germline V and J ends were trimmed by 6 bases and 9 bases, with 15 bases remaining between them. The CDR3 sequence is 12 residues long. Looked up from germline, CDR1 is SGHAT and CDR2 is FQNNGV. CDR3 nucleotide sequence: TGTGCCAGCAGTCCTACAGGTTTCGGGCAGTACTTC. It yields the protein CASSPTGFGQYF.

Remarks on this clonotype: The DNA is omitted, as the CDR3 cannot be located on it reliably, and the CDR3 follows TCRdb's listing. This chain connects TRBV27 to TRBJ2-6. Germline CDR1 MNHEY, CDR2 SMNVEV (reference sequence). The CDR3 sequence runs 15 residues, both termini included. The CDR3 is CASSLRGFCANVLTF.